A single sample is the source of the 29 T cell receptor beta chains below, sequenced in a study of T-cell memory formation after mild COVID-19. TCRdb re-called the 5' RACE reads through MiXCR, storing one row per CDR3 protein. The table shows roughly 110,000 distinct CDR3 sequences, with about a fifth occurring only once. Sequencing used PBMCs or a T cell subset sorted from them (not recorded which). These receptors all stem from a man between 18 and 35 years old who had mild COVID-19 (a few samples of this study predate the infection). Cell type and time point are not known.

This clonotype was seen a few times. The CDR3 sequence: CASSQAFGDETEAFF. CDR3 DNA sequence: TGCGCCAGCAGCCAAGCGTTCGGGGACGAGACTGAAGCTTTCTTT. This rearrangement joins TRBV4-1 to TRBJ1-1, with D maybe TRBD1 (5 bases). The germline V and J ends were trimmed by 1 base and 5 bases, with 14 bases remaining between them. The CDR3 has 15 amino acids. The V gene's germline CDR1 is MGHRA and CDR2 YSYEKL.

This clonotype was observed a few times. V usage is TRBV7-3 and J usage is TRBJ2-7, with 9 bases aligning to TRBD1. This CDR3 is 15 amino acids long. CDR1 and CDR2 from the germline V gene are SGHTA and FQGTGA. V dropped 1 base and J dropped 3; count of bases not matched to a gene: 4. CDR3 protein: CASSLSPGQGYEQYF. The CDR3 DNA reads as TGTGCCAGCAGCTTAAGCCCGGGACAGGGCTACGAGCAGTACTTC.

V and J are TRBV4-2 and TRBJ2-1; D possibly matches TRBD1 or TRBD2 (5 bases each). The CDR3 is 15 residues long. Per the germline V gene, CDR1 is LGHNA and CDR2 is YNFKEQ. V gave up 3 bases and J gave up 0 bases, with 9 bases separating them. This CDR3 reads CASSQKGSSYNEQFF. In DNA, the CDR3 is TGTGCCAGCAGCCAGAAGGGGAGCTCCTACAATGAGCAGTTCTTC.

The chain is built from TRBV24-1 and TRBJ1-1; D may be TRBD1 (5 bases). The germline V and J ends were trimmed by 4 bases and 11 bases, with 13 bases remaining between them. From germline, CDR1 is KGHDR and CDR2 SFDVKD. This CDR3 region has 12 residues. In nucleotides, the CDR3 is TGTGCCACCAGTGACCGAGGGGTGGGCGCTTTCTTT. This encodes CATSDRGVGAFF.

This clonotype was picked up a small number of times. The chain uses TRBV20-1 and TRBJ1-5, with D hard to call. The CDR3 runs to 12 residues. Per the germline V gene, CDR1 is DFQATT and CDR2 is SNEGSKA (reference sequence). V shed 4 bases and J shed 4 bases, with 8 bases lying between them. This chain's CDR3 is CSAMGINQPQHF. DNA of the CDR3: TGCAGTGCTATGGGAATAAATCAGCCCCAGCATTTT.

The chain uses TRBV5-1 and TRBJ1-2; D not resolved. The length of the CDR3 is 14 residues. Deletions cut 3 bases from V and 3 bases from J, with 12 bases between. CDR1 and CDR2 from the germline V gene are SGHRS and YFSETQ. CDR3 sequence (DNA): TGCGCCAGCAGCTGGAGGGTAGGCTACTATGGCTACACCTTC. Its translation is CASSWRVGYYGYTF.

This clonotype turned up a few times. The chain employs TRBV12-3 or TRBV12-4 and TRBJ2-7; 10 nucleotides match TRBD1. The CDR3 has 14 amino acids. After removal of 8 bases from V and 4 bases from J, the junction contained 8 bases not matched to a gene. The CDR3 nucleotides read TGTGCCAGCTGGAGACAGGGGGCGTCGTACGAGCAGTACTTC. Amino acids: CASWRQGASYEQYF.

The chain employs TRBV7-2 and TRBJ1-1; D unclear. The CDR3 has 15 amino acids. V was shortened by 0 bases and J by 1 base, with 9 bases between the two germline ends. Germline CDR1 and CDR2: SGHTA and FQGNSA. DNA for the CDR3: TGTGCCAGCAGCTTAGCTCTGGGGTGGAACACTGAAGCTTTCTTT. The encoded protein is CASSLALGWNTEAFF.

This clonotype has just a few counts. V and J are TRBV12-3 or TRBV12-4 and TRBJ1-5, with D possibly TRBD1 on 5 matching bases. The CDR3 sequence is 15 residues long. V was cut by 6 bases and J by 2 bases, with 14 bases left in between. In nucleotides, the CDR3 is TGTGCCAGCAGCCCAACCACAGGTGGCAATCAGCCCCAGCATTTT. Protein sequence: CASSPTTGGNQPQHF.

The chain joins TRBV6-6 to TRBJ1-2; 9 nucleotides agree with TRBD1. The CDR3 runs 14 residues. Looked up from germline, CDR1 is MNHNY and CDR2 is SVGAGI (reference sequence). J gave up 6 bases and V 6 bases, and 8 bases lay outside the gene matches. The CDR3, as DNA: TGTGCCAGCAGGCCCCGGGACAGGGTGAATGGCTACACCTTC. Encoded protein: CASRPRDRVNGYTF.

The rearrangement joins TRBV6-5 to TRBJ2-1; the D gene is possibly TRBD1 (5 bases). The CDR3 totals 16 residues. Trimming removed 0 bases from V and 4 bases from J, with 13 bases in between. Germline V gene sequence: CDR1 MNHEY, CDR2 SVGAGI. In nucleotides, the CDR3 is TGTGCCAGCAGTTACTCGATCCAGGGTCCATACAATGAGCAGTTCTTC. This gives the protein CASSYSIQGPYNEQFF.

This clonotype was counted ten times or more. The chain has TRBV27 and TRBJ1-1, with a possible D match to TRBD1 (5 bases). The CDR3 extends over 13 amino acids. The V end lost 8 bases, the J end lost 11 bases, and 21 bases lay between the germline ends. In germline, CDR1 is MNHEY, CDR2 SMNVEV (reference sequence). The CDR3 sequence: CASGALGPSGAFF. The CDR3 nucleotides read TGTGCCAGCGGGGCCCTAGGACCGTCTGGGGCTTTCTTT.

This chain uses TRBV7-2 with TRBJ2-5; tentatively, D is TRBD2 (7 bases). With 5 bases removed from V and 5 bases from J, the gap between germline ends came to 18 bases. Germline-derived CDR1 and CDR2 are SGHTA and FQGNSA. The length of the CDR3 is 15 residues. CDR3 sequence: CASSGVGGPRETQYF. The CDR3 bases are TGTGCCAGCAGCGGCGTCGGGGGGCCCCGGGAGACCCAGTACTTC. The full variable domain, its missing parts supplied by reference TRBV7-2 and TRBJ2-5, is GAGVSQSPSNKVTEKGKDVELRCDPISGHTALYWYRQSLGQGLEFLIYFQGNSAPDKSGLPSDRFSAERTGGSVSTLTIQRTQQEDSAVYLCASSGVGGPRETQYFGPGTRLLVL.

This chain connects TRBV12-3 or TRBV12-4 to TRBJ1-1; 8 nucleotides align to TRBD1. The CDR3 is 12 amino acids. The V segment lost 7 bases and the J segment 5 bases; nucleotides outside the gene matches: 3. The CDR3, as DNA: TGTGCCAGCAAAAACAGGGGGACTGAAGCTTTCTTT. Translated, it gives CASKNRGTEAFF.

This clonotype has only a few counts. This chain uses TRBV3-1 with TRBJ2-7; a possible D gene is TRBD1 (5 bases). CDR3 length: 13 amino acids. V dropped 4 bases and J dropped 2 bases, with 9 bases sitting between them. The germline CDR1 and CDR2 sequences are LGHDT and YNNKEL (reference sequence). This CDR3 reads CASSRAGTYEQYV. The CDR3 DNA sequence: TGTGCCAGCAGCCGGGCAGGGACCTACGAGCAGTACGTC.

The chain joins TRBV7-6 to TRBJ2-5; 7 bases line up with TRBD2. Germline CDR1 is SGHVS and CDR2 is FNYEAQ. V trimming: 0 bases; J trimming: 4 bases; junction bases outside the gene matches: 11. The CDR3 has 17 residues. The CDR3 bases are TGTGCCAGCAGCTTAGCGTTAGCGGGCCGTGGCGGAGAGACCCAGTACTTC. This sequence encodes CASSLALAGRGGETQYF.

In this sample, this clonotype turned up a few times. Written as DNA, the CDR3 is TGCGCCAGCAGCTTAGTTGGGGTGACTAGCACAGATACGCAGTATTTT. It encodes CASSLVGVTSTDTQYF. The chain couples TRBV5-1 to TRBJ2-3; the D is unclear. Trimming pared 2 bases from V and 0 bases from J, leaving 13 bases between. The CDR3 contains 16 residues. CDR1 and CDR2 (germline): SGHRS, YFSETQ. Supplemented by reference TRBV5-1 and TRBJ2-3, the full variable domain reads KAGVTQTPRYLIKTRGQQVTLSCSPISGHRSVSWYQQTPGQGLQFLFEYFSETQRNKGNFPGRFSGRQFSNSRSEMNVSTLELGDSALYLCASSLVGVTSTDTQYFGPGTRLTVL.

This clonotype was seen only a few times. The V call is TRBV6-2 or TRBV6-3, the J call TRBJ2-5; 7 nucleotides agree with TRBD2. This CDR3 has 14 amino acids. Germline trimming cut 5 bases from V and 5 bases from J; bases unmatched to any gene: 8. Per the germline V gene, CDR1 is MNHEY and CDR2 is SVGEGT. DNA of the CDR3: TGTGCCAGCAGTGAGGTTGCGGGGGTTGAGACCCAGTACTTC. It encodes CASSEVAGVETQYF.

Here the CDR3 reads CASSPRGPLTITDTQYF. The CDR3, as DNA: TGTGCCAGCAGCCCGCGGGGGCCCCTCACGATAACAGATACGCAGTATTTT. The chain links TRBV7-8 to TRBJ2-3; TRBD2 is a possible D gene (7 bases). CDR1 is SGHVS and CDR2 is FQNEAQ in the germline V gene. The CDR3 runs 17 residues. V was cut by 5 bases and J by 3 bases, with 21 bases left in between. Supplemented by reference TRBV7-8 and TRBJ2-3, the full variable domain reads GAGVSQSPRYKVAKRGQDVALRCDPISGHVSLFWYQQALGQGPEFLTYFQNEAQLDKSGLPSDRFFAERPEGSVSTLKIQRTQQEDSAVYLCASSPRGPLTITDTQYFGPGTRLTVL.

This clonotype appeared a few times. The V and J genes are TRBV19 and TRBJ1-2; the D is unclear. This CDR3 region has 12 residues. The germline CDR1 and CDR2 sequences are LNHDA and SQIVND (reference sequence). DNA for the CDR3: TGTGCGACGCAGCTACCTAACTATGGCTACACCTTC. It specifies CATQLPNYGYTF.

In this sample, this clonotype turned up many times. The rearrangement links TRBV7-6 to TRBJ1-6, with D uncertain. V was cut by 3 bases and J by 8 bases, with 11 bases left in between. This CDR3 spans 14 amino acids. In germline, CDR1 is SGHVS, CDR2 FNYEAQ. The CDR3 here is CASSFSQADSPLHF. Written as DNA, the CDR3 is TGTGCCAGCAGCTTCTCCCAAGCGGATTCACCCCTCCACTTT.

This clonotype was picked up a small number of times. This chain joins TRBV7-9 and TRBJ2-3, with TRBD2 matching over 7 bases. Germline V CDR1 and CDR2: SEHNR, FQNEAQ (reference sequence). The trim removed 3 bases at V and 0 bases at J, leaving 9 bases unmatched. This CDR3 has 17 amino acids. The CDR3 DNA reads TGTGCCAGCAGCTTGCTACGACTAGCCGTTAGCACAGATACGCAGTATTTT. It is translated as CASSLLRLAVSTDTQYF.

The CDR3 region is CSARDTGSTRAYEQYF. The CDR3 nucleotides read TGCAGTGCTAGAGATACGGGGAGTACGCGAGCCTACGAGCAGTACTTC. J is TRBJ2-7 and V is TRBV20-1; a possible D gene is TRBD2 (5 bases). The V gene lost 0 bases and the J gene lost 2 bases, with 17 bases spanning the gap. CDR1 and CDR2 (germline): DFQATT, SNEGSKA (reference sequence). The CDR3 contains 16 residues.

This clonotype was counted only a few times. V gene TRBV10-3 combines with J gene TRBJ2-3; 7 bases map to TRBD2. Trimming at V came to 7 bases and at J to 4 bases, leaving 5 bases not matched to a gene. Germline CDR1 reads ENHRY; CDR2 reads SYGVKD. This CDR3 is built from 13 residues. CDR3 sequence reads: CAITETSPDTQYF. The CDR3 DNA reads as TGTGCCATCACGGAGACTAGCCCAGATACGCAGTATTTT.

This clonotype came up many times. The chain recombines TRBV2 with TRBJ2-1; TRBD2 aligns across 11 bases. CDR1 and CDR2 from the germline V gene are SNHLY and FYNNEI. After removal of 8 bases from V and 7 bases from J, the junction contained 16 bases not matched to a gene. The CDR3 loop spans 17 amino acids. For the CDR3, the DNA is TGTGCCAGCGGCACTCCCGAACTAGCGGGGGAAGAGAATGAGCAGTTCTTC. It specifies CASGTPELAGEENEQFF.

This clonotype was detected only a few times. The chain carries TRBV14 and TRBJ2-7; TRBD1 aligns across 7 bases. The trim removed 1 base at V and 4 bases at J, leaving 1 base unmatched. Germline CDR1 is SGHDN and CDR2 is FVKESK. This CDR3 has 13 residues. CDR3 region: CASSQARGYEQYV. CDR3 nucleotides: TGTGCCAGCAGCCAAGCCAGGGGGTACGAGCAGTACGTC.

The V and J genes are TRBV7-8 and TRBJ2-2, with D perhaps TRBD1 (6 bases). The CDR3 has 14 residues. The V gene's germline CDR1 is SGHVS and CDR2 FQNEAQ. Between the trimmed V and J ends, which lost 7 bases and 0 bases, there was a span of 9 bases. The CDR3 region is CASIPGANTGELFF. The CDR3, as DNA: TGTGCCAGCATCCCAGGGGCGAACACCGGGGAGCTGTTTTTT. Full variable domain (missing parts from reference TRBV7-8 and TRBJ2-2): GAGVSQSPRYKVAKRGQDVALRCDPISGHVSLFWYQQALGQGPEFLTYFQNEAQLDKSGLPSDRFFAERPEGSVSTLKIQRTQQEDSAVYLCASIPGANTGELFFGEGSRLTVL.

This clonotype was seen a few times. This rearrangement joins TRBV27 to TRBJ1-5, with D perhaps TRBD1 (5 bases). CDR3 length: 13 residues. Trimming took 3 bases from V and 4 from J, leaving 7 bases between them. Looked up from germline, CDR1 is MNHEY and CDR2 is SMNVEV (reference sequence). In DNA, the CDR3 is TGTGCCAGCAGTTTTGAGGGGAATCAGCCCCAGCATTTT. Protein: CASSFEGNQPQHF.

The chain uses TRBV29-1 and TRBJ2-5; possibly TRBD1 for D (5 bases). Germline loops: CDR1 SQVTM, CDR2 ANQGSEA. V was clipped by 6 bases and J by 1 base, with 15 bases between them. This CDR3 has 14 residues. The CDR3: CSVQGAPTQETQYF. DNA of the CDR3: TGCAGCGTCCAAGGGGCTCCCACCCAAGAGACCCAGTACTTC.